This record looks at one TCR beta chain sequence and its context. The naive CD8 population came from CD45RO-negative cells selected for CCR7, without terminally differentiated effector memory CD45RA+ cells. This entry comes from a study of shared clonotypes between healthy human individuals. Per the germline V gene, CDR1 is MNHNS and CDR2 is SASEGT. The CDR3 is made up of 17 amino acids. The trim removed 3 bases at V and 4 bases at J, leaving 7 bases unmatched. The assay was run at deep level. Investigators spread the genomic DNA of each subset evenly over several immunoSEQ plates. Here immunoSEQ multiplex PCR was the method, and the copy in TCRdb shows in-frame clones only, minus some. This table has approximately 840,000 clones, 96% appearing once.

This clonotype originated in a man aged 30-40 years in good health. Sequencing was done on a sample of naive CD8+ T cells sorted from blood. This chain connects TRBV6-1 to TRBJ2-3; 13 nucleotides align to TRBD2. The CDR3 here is CASSDNRLAGGADTQYF. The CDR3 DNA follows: TGTGCCAGCAGTGACAATAGACTAGCGGGAGGCGCAGATACGCAGTATTTT.